The entry below gives a single T cell receptor beta chain sequence along with its context. CDR3 length: 14 residues. Germline V CDR1 and CDR2: SQVTM, ANQGSEA. Trimming pared 1 base from V and 0 bases from J, leaving 10 bases between. Only in-frame clones appear in the TCRdb table, and some are missing; sequencing was by immunoSEQ multiplex PCR. Of about 4,800 clones in the sample, around 85% are singletons; the top ten hold under 8.5%. This sample was included in a study of chemoradiotherapy in HPV16-positive cancers. Repertoires were sampled repeatedly during chemoradiotherapy. The sample in question was tumor tissue, obtained from a patient who underwent chemoradiotherapy. The chain combines TRBV29-1 with TRBJ2-7, with D perhaps given as TRBD1 or TRBD2 (5 bases each). This TCR derives from a human donor with HPV-associated anogenital cancer. CDR3 residues: CSVEVAGSSYEQYF. The CDR3 region has the DNA TGCAGCGTTGAAGTGGCAGGGAGCTCCTACGAGCAGTACTTC.